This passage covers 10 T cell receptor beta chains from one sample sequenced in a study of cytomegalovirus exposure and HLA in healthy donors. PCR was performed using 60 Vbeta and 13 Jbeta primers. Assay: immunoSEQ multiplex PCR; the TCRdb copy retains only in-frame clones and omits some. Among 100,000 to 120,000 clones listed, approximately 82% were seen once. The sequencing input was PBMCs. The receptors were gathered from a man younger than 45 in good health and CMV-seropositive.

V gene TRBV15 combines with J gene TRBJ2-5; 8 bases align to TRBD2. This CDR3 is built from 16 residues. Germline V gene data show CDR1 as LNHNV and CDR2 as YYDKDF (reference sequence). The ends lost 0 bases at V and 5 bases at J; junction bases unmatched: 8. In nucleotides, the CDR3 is TGTGCCACCAGCAGAGATAGTCGGGGGGGCTGGGAGACCCAGTACTTC. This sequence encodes CATSRDSRGGWETQYF.

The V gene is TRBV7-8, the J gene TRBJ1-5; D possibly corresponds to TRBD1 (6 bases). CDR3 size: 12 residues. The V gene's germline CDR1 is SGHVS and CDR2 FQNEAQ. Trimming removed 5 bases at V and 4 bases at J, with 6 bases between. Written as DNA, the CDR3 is TGTGCCAGCAGCCAGGGGAATCAGCCCCAGCATTTT. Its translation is CASSQGNQPQHF.

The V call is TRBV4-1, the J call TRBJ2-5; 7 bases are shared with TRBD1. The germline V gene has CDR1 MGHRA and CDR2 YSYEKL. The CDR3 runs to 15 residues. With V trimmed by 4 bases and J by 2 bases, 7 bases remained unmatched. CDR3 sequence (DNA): TGCGCCAGCAGCCCCCCCCCGACAGGGCAAGAGACCCAGTACTTC. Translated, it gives CASSPPPTGQETQYF.

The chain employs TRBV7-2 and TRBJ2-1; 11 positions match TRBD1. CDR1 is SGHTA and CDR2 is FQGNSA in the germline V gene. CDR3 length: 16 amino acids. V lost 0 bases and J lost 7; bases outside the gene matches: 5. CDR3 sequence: CASSLARDRGMNEQFF. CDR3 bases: TGTGCCAGCAGCTTAGCTCGGGACAGGGGGATGAATGAGCAGTTCTTC.

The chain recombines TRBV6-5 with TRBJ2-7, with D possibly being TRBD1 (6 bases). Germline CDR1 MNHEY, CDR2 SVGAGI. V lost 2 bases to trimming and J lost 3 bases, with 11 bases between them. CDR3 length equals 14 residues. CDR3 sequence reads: CASSYAGQSYEQYF. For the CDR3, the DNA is TGTGCCAGCAGTTACGCTGGACAGAGCTACGAGCAGTACTTC.

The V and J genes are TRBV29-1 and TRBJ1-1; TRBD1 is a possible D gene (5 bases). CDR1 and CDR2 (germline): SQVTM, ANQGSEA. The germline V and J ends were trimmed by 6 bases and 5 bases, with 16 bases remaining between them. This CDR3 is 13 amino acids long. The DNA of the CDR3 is TGCAGCGTGGGGGGATACCGGCGGACTGAAGCTTTCTTT. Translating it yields CSVGGYRRTEAFF.

The chain's CDR3 is CASSLDGGNEQFF. The CDR3 bases are TGTGCCAGCAGCTTGGACGGGGGGAATGAGCAGTTCTTC. The V call is TRBV5-4, the J call TRBJ2-1; TRBD2 matches at 7 bases. Germline CDR1 is SGHNT and CDR2 is YYREEE (reference sequence). J lost 7 bases, V lost 0 bases, and 1 base had no gene match. The CDR3 loop spans 13 amino acids.

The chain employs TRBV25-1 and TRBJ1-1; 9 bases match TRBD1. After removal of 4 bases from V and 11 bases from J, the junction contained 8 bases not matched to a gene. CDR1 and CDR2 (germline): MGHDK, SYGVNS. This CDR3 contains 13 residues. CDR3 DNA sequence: TGTGCCAGCAGTGCCGGGGGGACAGGGACGGCTTTCTTT. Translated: CASSAGGTGTAFF.

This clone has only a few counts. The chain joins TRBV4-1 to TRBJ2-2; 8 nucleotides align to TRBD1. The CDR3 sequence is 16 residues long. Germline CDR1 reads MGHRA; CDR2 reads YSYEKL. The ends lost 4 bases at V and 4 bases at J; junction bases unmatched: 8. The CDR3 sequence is CASSPTDRGGTGELFF. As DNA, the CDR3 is TGCGCCAGCAGCCCAACAGACAGGGGAGGCACCGGGGAGCTGTTTTTT.

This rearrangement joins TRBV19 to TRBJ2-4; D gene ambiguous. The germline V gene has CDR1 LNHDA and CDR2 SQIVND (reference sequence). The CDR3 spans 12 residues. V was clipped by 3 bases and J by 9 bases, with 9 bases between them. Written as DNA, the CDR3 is TGTGCCAGTAGTATTTCCAGAGGCATTCAGTACTTC. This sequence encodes CASSISRGIQYF.